This T cell receptor (beta chain) emerged from a study of radiation and T cells in renal cell carcinoma. Study-level background: Nephrectomy followed 15 Gy stereotactic body radiation by 4 weeks.

Looked up from germline, CDR1 is SGDLS and CDR2 is YYNGEE. The CDR3 is 12 amino acids. Trimming removed 0 bases from V and 5 bases from J, with 6 bases in between. Assay: immunoSEQ multiplex PCR; the TCRdb copy retains only in-frame clones and omits some. The table lists some 150,000 clones, about 91% of them singletons. As for time point: blood 2 weeks post-SBRT. Regarding treatment: 15 Gy SBRT to primary tumor, nephrectomy 4 weeks later. The sequence was collected from a woman between 45 and 60 years old with renal cell carcinoma. The rearrangement links TRBV9 to TRBJ2-7, with D perhaps TRBD1 or TRBD2 (5 bases each). This specimen consisted of blood, obtained from a patient whose treatment included radiotherapy and nephrectomy. The DNA for the CDR3 is TGTGCCAGCAGCGTAGGGGACGACGAGCAGTACTTC. It is translated as CASSVGDDEQYF. The entire variable domain, with the rest obtained from reference TRBV9 and TRBJ2-7, is as follows: DSGVTQTPKHLITATGQRVTLRCSPRSGDLSVYWYQQSLDQGLQFLIQYYNGEERAKGNILERFSAQQFPDLHSELNLSSLELGDSALYFCASSVGDDEQYFGPGTRLTVT.